This T cell receptor beta chain was sequenced for a study of T-cell memory formation after mild COVID-19. Looking at the study overall: Each donor largely had its own TCR clusters.

To note about this clonotype: The target antigen is unknown.

From germline, CDR1 is SGDLS and CDR2 YYNGEE. Trimming took 4 bases from V and 4 from J, leaving 14 bases between them. The CDR3 has 14 residues. TCRalpha and TCRbeta libraries used 5'RACE with constant-segment primers and UMIs. TCRdb itself ran the 5' RACE reads through MiXCR, one entry per CDR3 protein. The sample shows 450,000 to 700,000 distinct CDR3 sequences, approximately 18% of them seen only once. Regarding the study as a whole: The study found balanced CD4/CD8 in clones contracting day 15 to 85 and a CD4+ lean in later expanders. Some clones that responded turned up in pre-infection memory, which suggests that cross-reactive memory joined in.

The receptor's source is an adult woman who had mild COVID-19 (a few samples of this study predate the infection). Cell type and time point are not known. The sequenced material came from PBMCs or a T cell subset sorted from them (not recorded which). V gene TRBV9 combines with J gene TRBJ2-5; D ambiguous. The CDR3 nucleotides read TGTGCCAGCAGCTCGGACCCCCGGTCAGAGACCCAGTACTTC. Encoded protein: CASSSDPRSETQYF.